The 11 T cell receptor beta chains in this list originate from one sample, sequenced in a study of tumor-infiltrating lymphocytes in primary liver carcinoma. Co-extracted RNA and DNA came from around 18-30 mg of unsorted bulk tissue. Total RNA (around 500 ng) served as template for TCR beta cDNA synthesis primed by a constant-region primer. Slightly modified ARM-PCR with three nested multiplex PCR rounds yielded TCR beta libraries. Primers for the first two PCR rounds were TRBV1-TRBV30 forward primers and a C-beta reverse primer (about 10 cycles per round). TCRdb recomputed calls from the multiplex PCR reads with MiXCR, one row per CDR3 protein. This sample has about 190,000 distinct CDR3 sequences; around 81% occur once, and the top ten carry about a sixth. The sample taken for sequencing was tumor tissue from primary liver carcinoma. The receptors shown here come from a man aged 35 to 55 with primary liver carcinoma and hepatitis B virus infection.

V usage is TRBV11-3 and J usage is TRBJ2-7; D call uncertain. There are 13 residues in the CDR3. V dropped 6 bases and J dropped 4 bases, with 13 bases sitting between them. Germline loops: CDR1 SGHNT, CDR2 YENEEA. The CDR3 nucleotides read TGTGCCAGCAGTTTATGGGTATCTTACGAGCAGTACTTC. Translated: CASSLWVSYEQYF.

Comment on this clonotype: A junction boundary mismatches the germline segment, possibly from a read error. The chain links TRBV29-1 to TRBJ2-2; maybe TRBD1 (6 bases). The CDR3 runs to 13 residues. CDR1 and CDR2 (germline): SQVTM, ANQGSEA. The chain's CDR3 is CGVYTGNTGEMFF. The CDR3, as DNA: TGCGGCGTTTATACAGGGAACACCGGGGAGATGTTTTTT.

This chain joins TRBV11-2 and TRBJ2-5; the D gene could be TRBD1 or TRBD2 (5 bases each). Trimming took off 5 bases at V and 5 bases at J, with 27 bases between the two ends. The CDR3 loop spans 18 amino acids. Germline-derived CDR1 and CDR2 are SGHAT and FQNNGV. CDR3 region: CASSPSSMQGTGPETQYF. In DNA, the CDR3 is TGTGCCAGCAGCCCTAGCTCAATGCAGGGTACTGGGCCGGAGACCCAGTACTTC. The complete variable domain, with remaining parts taken from reference TRBV11-2 and TRBJ2-5, reads EAGVAQSPRYKIIEKRQSVAFWCNPISGHATLYWYQQILGQGPKLLIQFQNNGVVDDSQLPKDRFSAERLKGVDSTLKIQPAKLEDSAVYLCASSPSSMQGTGPETQYFGPGTRLLVL.

Turning to this clonotype: A junction end diverges from the germline sequence, so it may reflect a read error. This chain joins TRBV5-1 and TRBJ2-5; D is ambiguous. Germline values: CDR1 SGHRS, CDR2 YFSETQ. The CDR3 extends over 15 amino acids. CDR3 bases: TGCGCCAACAGCTTGGGTGTCCTCCGCCAAGAGACCCAGTACTTC. Encoded protein: CANSLGVLRQETQYF.

This clonotype was seen ten or more times. The V call is TRBV28, the J call TRBJ2-2, with 7 bases lining up with TRBD1. Germline loops: CDR1 MDHEN, CDR2 SYDVKM. The CDR3 has 15 residues. The V and J ends lost 5 bases and 5 bases, in that order; junction bases with no gene match: 8. CDR3 region: CASSTRDSPTGELFF. Written as DNA, the CDR3 is TGTGCCAGCAGTACCAGGGACAGTCCAACCGGGGAGCTGTTTTTT.

This rearrangement joins TRBV10-2 to TRBJ2-7; D not resolved. This CDR3 is 11 amino acids long. The germline V and J ends were trimmed by 3 bases and 12 bases, with 12 bases remaining between them. Per germline, CDR1 WSHSY and CDR2 SAAADI. CDR3 protein: CASSENYGLYF. The CDR3 nucleotides read TGCGCCAGCAGTGAAAACTACGGGCTGTACTTC.

A note on this clonotype: At one of its ends the junction is not consistent with the germline gene, which may arise from a read error. The chain couples TRBV6-1 to TRBJ2-6, with D possibly TRBD1 on 6 matching bases. The CDR3 sequence is 18 residues long. CDR1 is MNHNS and CDR2 is SASEGT in the germline V gene. CDR3 bases: TGTGCCAGCAGTGCCAGACAGGTGCGATTATCTGGGGTCAACGTCCTGACTTTC. Protein sequence: CASSARQVRLSGVNVLTF.

Only a few counts were recorded for this clonotype. This may arise from a read error, as a much more abundant clone is one base away. The genes are TRBV11-2 and TRBJ2-5; no reliable D call. Germline CDR1 and CDR2: SGHAT and FQNNGV. This CDR3 has 12 amino acids. Between the trimmed V and J ends, which lost 9 bases and 2 bases, there was a span of 10 bases. CDR3 sequence: CASGRSQETQYF. As DNA, the CDR3 is TGTGCCAGTGGACGGTCTCAAGAGACCCAGTACTTC. The whole variable domain, filled in from reference TRBV11-2 and TRBJ2-5, reads EAGVAQSPRYKIIEKRQSVAFWCNPISGHATLYWYQQILGQGPKLLIQFQNNGVVDDSQLPKDRFSAERLKGVDSTLKIQPAKLEDSAVYLCASGRSQETQYFGPGTRLLVL.

This clonotype was recorded at least ten times. The CDR3 DNA reads TGTGCCAGCAGCCCTCGGGGGGGGAAAACCACCGGGGAGCTGTTTTTT. It codes for CASSPRGGKTTGELFF. The chain employs TRBV11-2 and TRBJ2-2, with TRBD2 matching over 8 bases. The CDR3 length is 16 residues. V lost 5 bases, J lost 4 bases, and 9 bases stayed unmatched. Germline CDR1 reads SGHAT; CDR2 reads FQNNGV.

This clonotype was observed a single time. A read error may produce the germline difference seen at one junction end. This chain uses TRBV6-5 with TRBJ2-7, with D maybe TRBD2 (7 bases). Germline V gives CDR1 MNHEY, CDR2 SVGAGI. The CDR3 is made up of 13 amino acids. The CDR3 protein is CASIGLDGGEQCF. As DNA, the CDR3 is TGTGCCAGCATCGGACTAGATGGGGGCGAGCAGTGCTTC.

This clonotype was seen once. An end of the junction differs from the germline gene, which may be a read error. This chain connects TRBV12-3 or TRBV12-4 to TRBJ2-1; D possibly uses TRBD1 or TRBD2 (7 bases each). This CDR3 contains 16 residues. The DNA of the CDR3 is TGTGCCACCACACAGGGGTGGGCGGGAGATTCTAATGAGCACTTCTTC. Protein sequence: CATTQGWAGDSNEHFF.